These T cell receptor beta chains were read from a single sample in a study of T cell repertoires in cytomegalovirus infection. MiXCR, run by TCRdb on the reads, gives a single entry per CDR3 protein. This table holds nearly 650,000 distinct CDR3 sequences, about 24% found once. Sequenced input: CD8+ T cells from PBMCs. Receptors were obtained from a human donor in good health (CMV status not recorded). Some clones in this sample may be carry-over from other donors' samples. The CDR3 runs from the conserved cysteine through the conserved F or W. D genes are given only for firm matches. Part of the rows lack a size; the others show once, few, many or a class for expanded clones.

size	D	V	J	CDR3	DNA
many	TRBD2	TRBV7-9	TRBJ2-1	CASSASDLAGGGNEQFF	TGTGCCAGCAGCGCCTCTGATCTCGCGGGGGGGGGCAATGAGCAGTTCTTC
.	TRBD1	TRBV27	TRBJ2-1	CASSLARDRVAYNEQFF	TGTGCCAGCAGTTTAGCCCGGGACAGGGTTGCCTACAATGAGCAGTTCTTC
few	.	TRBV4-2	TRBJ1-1	CASSQDEKDSLNTEAFF	TGTGCCAGCAGCCAAGATGAGAAGGACAGCTTGAACACTGAAGCTTTCTTT
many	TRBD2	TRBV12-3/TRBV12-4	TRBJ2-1	CASTKGLAYEQFF	TGTGCCAGCACCAAGGGACTAGCTTATGAGCAGTTCTTC
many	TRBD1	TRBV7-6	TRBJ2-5	CASSSTGVETQYF	TGTGCCAGCAGCTCCACAGGGGTAGAGACCCAGTACTTC
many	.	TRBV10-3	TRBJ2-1	CAIGPQQYNEQFF	TGTGCCATCGGGCCCCAGCAGTACAATGAGCAGTTCTTC
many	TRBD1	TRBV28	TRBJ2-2	CASSNPPGTGITGELFF	TGTGCCAGCAGTAATCCTCCCGGGACAGGAATCACCGGGGAGCTGTTTTTT
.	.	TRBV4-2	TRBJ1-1	CASSQSTGNTEAFF	TGTGCCAGCAGCCAGTCAACAGGGAATACTGAAGCTTTCTTT
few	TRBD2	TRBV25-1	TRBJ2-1	CASSEYLAGGPNEQFF	TGTGCCAGCAGTGAATATCTCGCGGGGGGGCCTAATGAGCAGTTCTTC
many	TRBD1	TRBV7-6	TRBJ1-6	CASSLFQGDSPLHF	TGTGCCAGCAGCTTATTCCAGGGGGATTCACCCCTCCACTTT
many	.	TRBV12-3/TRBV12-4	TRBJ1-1	CASSPQGPEAFF	TGTGCCAGCAGCCCACAGGGACCTGAAGCTTTCTTT
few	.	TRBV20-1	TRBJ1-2	CSARKGGGYTF	TGCAGTGCTAGAAAGGGGGGAGGCTACACCTTC
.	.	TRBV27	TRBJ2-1	CASGVVYLDEQFF	TGTGCCAGCGGTGTAGTGTATTTGGATGAGCAGTTCTTC
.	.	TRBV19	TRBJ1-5	CASTLTPLVNQPQHF	TGTGCCAGTACCTTGACTCCGCTAGTTAATCAGCCCCAGCATTTT
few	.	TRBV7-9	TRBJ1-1	CASSSPMDTEAFF	TGTGCCAGCAGCTCGCCAATGGACACTGAAGCTTTCTTT
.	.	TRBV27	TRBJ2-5	CASSLTAGWKTQYF	TGTGCCAGCAGTTTAACGGCGGGCTGGAAGACCCAGTACTTC
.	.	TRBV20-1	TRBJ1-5	CSAGPGTPFEPQHF	TGCAGTGCTGGACCCGGGACGCCTTTCGAACCCCAGCATTTT
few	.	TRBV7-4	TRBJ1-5	CASSSKGVGNQPQHF	TGTGCCAGCAGCTCGAAGGGGGTTGGCAATCAGCCCCAGCATTTT
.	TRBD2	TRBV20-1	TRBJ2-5	CSARDWRSGGAEETQYF	TGCAGTGCTAGAGATTGGAGGAGCGGGGGGGCCGAAGAGACCCAGTACTTC
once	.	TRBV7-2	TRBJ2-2	CANSSTGPGELFF	TGTGCCAACAGCTCCACGGGGCCCGGGGAGCTGTTTTTT
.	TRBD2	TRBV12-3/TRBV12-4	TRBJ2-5	CASRWASGGVFQETQYF	TGTGCCAGCCGTTGGGCTAGCGGGGGAGTTTTCCAAGAGACCCAGTACTTC
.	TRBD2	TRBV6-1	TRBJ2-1	CATILTSGAYNEQFF	TGTGCCACCATTTTAACTAGCGGGGCTTACAATGAGCAGTTCTTC
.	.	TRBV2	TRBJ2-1	CASREDNEQFF	TGTGCCAGCAGAGAAGACAATGAGCAGTTCTTC
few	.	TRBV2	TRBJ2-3	CASSQTSRYTDTQYF	TGTGCCAGCAGCCAGACTTCGAGGTACACAGATACGCAGTATTTT
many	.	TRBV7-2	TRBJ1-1	CASSLVTDMNTEAFF	TGTGCCAGCAGCTTAGTGACAGATATGAACACTGAAGCTTTCTTT
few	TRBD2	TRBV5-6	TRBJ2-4	CASSLESGGAWGAKNIQYF	TGTGCCAGCAGCTTGGAAAGCGGGGGGGCGTGGGGGGCCAAAAACATTCAGTACTTC
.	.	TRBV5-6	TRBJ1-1	CASSLELTPEAFF	TGTGCCAGCAGCTTGGAGTTGACTCCTGAAGCTTTCTTT
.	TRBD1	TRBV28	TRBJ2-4	CASSLDTQGDIQYF	TGTGCCAGCAGTTTGGACACCCAGGGGGACATTCAGTACTTC
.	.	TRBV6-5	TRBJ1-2	CASSYSPSYGYTF	TGTGCCAGCAGTTACTCGCCTTCCTATGGCTACACCTTC
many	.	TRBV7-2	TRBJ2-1	CASSFTAYNEQFF	TGTGCCAGCAGCTTCACAGCCTACAATGAGCAGTTCTTC
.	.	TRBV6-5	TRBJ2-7	CASSYEQGYEQCF	TGTGCCAGCAGTTACGAACAGGGATACGAGCAGTGCTTC
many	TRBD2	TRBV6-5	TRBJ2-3	CASSYSKWTSGDRTDTQYF	TGTGCCAGCAGTTACTCGAAGTGGACCAGCGGGGACCGCACAGATACGCAGTATTTT
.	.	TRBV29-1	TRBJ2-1	CSVEDEGSEQFF	TGCAGCGTTGAAGATGAAGGGTCCGAGCAGTTCTTC
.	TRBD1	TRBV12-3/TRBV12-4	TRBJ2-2	CASSPTGQLTGELFF	TGTGCCAGCAGTCCTACGGGACAGCTTACCGGGGAGCTGTTTTTT
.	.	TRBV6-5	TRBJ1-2	CASSYDGYYGYTF	TGTGCCAGCAGTTATGATGGATACTATGGCTACACCTTC
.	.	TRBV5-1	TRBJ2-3	CASSYRGPSSTDTQYF	TGCGCCAGCAGCTACCGGGGGCCGTCCAGCACAGATACGCAGTATTTT
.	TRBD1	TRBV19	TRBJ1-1	CASSILGSRGRTEAFF	TGTGCCAGTAGTATATTGGGCTCGAGGGGGCGGACTGAAGCTTTCTTT
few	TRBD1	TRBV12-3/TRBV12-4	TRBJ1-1	CASSFAGGLMNTEAFF	TGTGCCAGCAGTTTTGCAGGGGGCCTCATGAACACTGAAGCTTTCTTT
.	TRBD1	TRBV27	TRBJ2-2	CASSSRTGQGENTGELFF	TGTGCCAGCAGTTCCCGAACAGGACAGGGGGAGAACACCGGGGAGCTGTTTTTT
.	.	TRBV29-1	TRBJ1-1	CSVEGTGYPTEAFF	TGCAGCGTTGAAGGTACAGGGTACCCCACTGAAGCTTTCTTT
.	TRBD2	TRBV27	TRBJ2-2	CASSFVAGTATGELFF	TGTGCCAGCAGTTTCGTAGCGGGGACCGCCACCGGGGAGCTGTTTTTT
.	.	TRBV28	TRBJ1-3	CASSLTPDAGGNTIYF	TGTGCCAGCAGTTTAACCCCGGACGCGGGCGGAAACACCATATATTTT
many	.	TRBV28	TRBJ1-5	CASRVQGLTSQPQHF	TGTGCCAGCAGAGTACAGGGTTTGACGTCTCAGCCCCAGCATTTT
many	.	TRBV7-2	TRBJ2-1	CASSLEGVPSYNEQFF	TGTGCCAGCAGCTTAGAGGGGGTACCCTCCTACAATGAGCAGTTCTTC
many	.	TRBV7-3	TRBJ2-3	CASSLNGGADTQYF	TGTGCCAGCAGCTTAAATGGGGGTGCAGATACGCAGTATTTT
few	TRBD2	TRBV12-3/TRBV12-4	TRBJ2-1	CASSLGLAGGPEFF	TGTGCCAGCAGTTTAGGGTTAGCGGGGGGGCCCGAGTTCTTC
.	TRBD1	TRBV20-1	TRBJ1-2	CSVRGRGLEDGYTF	TGCAGTGTTAGAGGGAGGGGGCTTGAGGATGGCTACACCTTC
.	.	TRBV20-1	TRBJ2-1	CSVSVGGGLNEQFF	TGCAGTGTCTCTGTGGGGGGGGGCCTCAATGAGCAGTTCTTC
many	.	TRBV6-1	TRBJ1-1	CASRGGYTEAFF	TGTGCCAGCAGAGGGGGATACACTGAAGCTTTCTTT